The rows below give T cell receptor beta chains drawn from one sample of a study of post-analysis software for immune sequencing data. Each CDR3 protein is one row after TCRdb ran MiXCR on the PCR reads. This table holds about 760,000 distinct CDR3 sequences, roughly 30% found once. Sequencing was performed on blood. The receptors were gathered from a girl under 18 with multiple sclerosis. Each CDR3 is given with its conserved first and last residue. The order of the fields is CDR3 DNA, CDR3 protein, D gene, J gene, V gene, clone size. D genes are given only for firm matches. Size tells how often a clone was seen (once, few, many) or the class of an expanded clone, and some rows leave it out.

cdr3_nt: TGCAGTGCTAGAGGTCTGGCGGGAGGGCCGTTCTATGAGCAGTTCTTC
cdr3_aa: CSARGLAGGPFYEQFF
d_call: TRBD2
j_call: TRBJ2-1
v_call: TRBV20-1
clone_size: -

cdr3_nt: TGCGCCAGCAGCCAAGAAGGACAGGGATGGGGGCTCAGCACTGAAGCTTTCTTT
cdr3_aa: CASSQEGQGWGLSTEAFF
d_call: TRBD1
j_call: TRBJ1-1
v_call: TRBV4-1
clone_size: -

cdr3_nt: TGCAGTGCTAGACCCGGGACAGGGGGCTACGAGCAGTACTTC
cdr3_aa: CSARPGTGGYEQYF
d_call: TRBD1
j_call: TRBJ2-7
v_call: TRBV20-1
clone_size: few

cdr3_nt: TGTGCTGCAGCTGGTGCCTCTGGGGCCAACGTCCTGACTTTC
cdr3_aa: CAAAGASGANVLTF
d_call: -
j_call: TRBJ2-6
v_call: TRBV28
clone_size: few

cdr3_nt: TGCAGTGCTAGGAGAGGGAGCGGCAATCAGCCCCAGCATTTT
cdr3_aa: CSARRGSGNQPQHF
d_call: -
j_call: TRBJ1-5
v_call: TRBV20-1
clone_size: -

cdr3_nt: TGTGCCAGCACCTACCCCGGGACAGGGAATCAGCCCCAGCATTTT
cdr3_aa: CASTYPGTGNQPQHF
d_call: TRBD1
j_call: TRBJ1-5
v_call: TRBV6-2/TRBV6-3
clone_size: -

cdr3_nt: TGTGCCAGCAGCTTAGTGGCTAGCGGACACCAAGAGACCCAGTACTTC
cdr3_aa: CASSLVASGHQETQYF
d_call: TRBD2
j_call: TRBJ2-5
v_call: TRBV7-2
clone_size: few

cdr3_nt: TGTGCCACCAGCATTGGACCCGGCGGCGGGGATGAAAAACTGTTTTTT
cdr3_aa: CATSIGPGGGDEKLFF
d_call: -
j_call: TRBJ1-4
v_call: TRBV15
clone_size: -

cdr3_nt: TGTGCCAGCAGCCCTCGGGAACGCAATGAGCAGTTCTTC
cdr3_aa: CASSPRERNEQFF
d_call: -
j_call: TRBJ2-1
v_call: TRBV7-9
clone_size: -

cdr3_nt: TGCAGTGCTAGAGAAGCAGGAATCAAAAACACTCAGTACTTC
cdr3_aa: CSAREAGIKNTQYF
d_call: -
j_call: TRBJ2-7
v_call: TRBV20-1
clone_size: -

cdr3_nt: TGTGCCAGTACCCCGAGGATCAGCTCCTACAATGAGCAGTTCTTC
cdr3_aa: CASTPRISSYNEQFF
d_call: -
j_call: TRBJ2-1
v_call: TRBV19
clone_size: few

cdr3_nt: TGTGCCAGCAGCTTAGTGGCGGGAGGGTCCAACGAGCAGTACTTC
cdr3_aa: CASSLVAGGSNEQYF
d_call: TRBD2
j_call: TRBJ2-7
v_call: TRBV7-9
clone_size: few

cdr3_nt: TGTGCCAGCAGCTCAACAGGGGCCTCTAACTATGGCTACACCTTC
cdr3_aa: CASSSTGASNYGYTF
d_call: TRBD1
j_call: TRBJ1-2
v_call: TRBV7-2
clone_size: few

cdr3_nt: TGCAGTGCTCAACCTTTACAGCGGGGAGCGAATGAGCAGTTCTTC
cdr3_aa: CSAQPLQRGANEQFF
d_call: TRBD2
j_call: TRBJ2-1
v_call: TRBV20-1
clone_size: -

cdr3_nt: TGTGCCAGCAGTCCAATGAGACAGGGGGGCACTGAAGCTTTCTTT
cdr3_aa: CASSPMRQGGTEAFF
d_call: TRBD1
j_call: TRBJ1-1
v_call: TRBV28
clone_size: -

cdr3_nt: TGTGCTAGTGGTTTGGGCAGCGGCGGGGGGGTAAGCGATGAGCAGTTCTTC
cdr3_aa: CASGLGSGGGVSDEQFF
d_call: TRBD2
j_call: TRBJ2-1
v_call: TRBV12-5
clone_size: -

cdr3_nt: TGTGCCACCAGTGATTCTTCCCGGGACAGGGGAATGAATACGCAGTATTTT
cdr3_aa: CATSDSSRDRGMNTQYF
d_call: TRBD1
j_call: TRBJ2-3
v_call: TRBV24-1
clone_size: -

cdr3_nt: TGTGCCACCATGCATGGGACTAGCGGTGCCGGGGAGCTGTTTTTT
cdr3_aa: CATMHGTSGAGELFF
d_call: TRBD2
j_call: TRBJ2-2
v_call: TRBV24-1
clone_size: -

cdr3_nt: TGCGCCAGCAGCTTGCGTTCGAGTCGTGAGAACACTGAAGCTTTCTTT
cdr3_aa: CASSLRSSRENTEAFF
d_call: -
j_call: TRBJ1-1
v_call: TRBV5-1
clone_size: -

cdr3_nt: TGCGCCAGCAGATTGGGACAGGGAGACACTGAAGCTTTCTTT
cdr3_aa: CASRLGQGDTEAFF
d_call: TRBD1
j_call: TRBJ1-1
v_call: TRBV10-1
clone_size: -

cdr3_nt: TGTGCCAGCAGCGCCTACCGGGGGGGCACAGATACGCAGTATTTT
cdr3_aa: CASSAYRGGTDTQYF
d_call: TRBD2
j_call: TRBJ2-3
v_call: TRBV7-2
clone_size: -

cdr3_nt: TGCGCCAGCAGCTTTAGCGGGAGCAGTCACGAGCAGTACTTC
cdr3_aa: CASSFSGSSHEQYF
d_call: TRBD2
j_call: TRBJ2-7
v_call: TRBV5-1
clone_size: -

cdr3_nt: TGTGCCAGCAGTTTAAATCCGACAGGGGGCCGTGGCTACACCTTC
cdr3_aa: CASSLNPTGGRGYTF
d_call: TRBD1
j_call: TRBJ1-2
v_call: TRBV28
clone_size: few

cdr3_nt: TGTGCCAGCAGTTCCGAAGCGGGGTACAATGAGCAGTTCTTC
cdr3_aa: CASSSEAGYNEQFF
d_call: TRBD2
j_call: TRBJ2-1
v_call: TRBV12-3/TRBV12-4
clone_size: -

cdr3_nt: TGCAGCTCCACCCCGGGAAGCGTCCAAGAGACCCAGTACTTC
cdr3_aa: CSSTPGSVQETQYF
d_call: -
j_call: TRBJ2-5
v_call: TRBV29-1
clone_size: -

cdr3_nt: TGTGCCAGCAGTACAGGACGGCGCGCGCCGTTCTACAATGAGCAGTTCTTC
cdr3_aa: CASSTGRRAPFYNEQFF
d_call: -
j_call: TRBJ2-1
v_call: TRBV6-1
clone_size: few

cdr3_nt: TGTGCCAGCAGTCAACTGTTTCAATCTTCGGACACTGAAGCTTTCTTT
cdr3_aa: CASSQLFQSSDTEAFF
d_call: -
j_call: TRBJ1-1
v_call: TRBV28
clone_size: few

cdr3_nt: TGCAGTGCTAGAGATTATGTGGCTAGCGGGAGGTTGGGGGAGACCCAGTACTTC
cdr3_aa: CSARDYVASGRLGETQYF
d_call: TRBD2
j_call: TRBJ2-5
v_call: TRBV20-1
clone_size: -

cdr3_nt: TGTGCCAGCATCGGACTAGCGACACTCTCCTACGAGCAGTACTTC
cdr3_aa: CASIGLATLSYEQYF
d_call: TRBD2
j_call: TRBJ2-7
v_call: TRBV28
clone_size: -

cdr3_nt: TGCAGTGCGCGAACCCTGGGGCCTAACTATGGCTACACCTTC
cdr3_aa: CSARTLGPNYGYTF
d_call: -
j_call: TRBJ1-2
v_call: TRBV20-1
clone_size: many

cdr3_nt: TGTGCCAGCAGCGAGTCCTCGGGGAGGCGGGAGACCCAGTACTTC
cdr3_aa: CASSESSGRRETQYF
d_call: -
j_call: TRBJ2-5
v_call: TRBV9
clone_size: -

cdr3_nt: TGTGCCAGCAGTTCCTACAGGGGGCTGAGGACAGATACGCAGTATTTT
cdr3_aa: CASSSYRGLRTDTQYF
d_call: TRBD1
j_call: TRBJ2-3
v_call: TRBV28
clone_size: once

cdr3_nt: TGCGCCAGCAGCCCACAGGGGGATTTCGCCTATGGCTACACCTTC
cdr3_aa: CASSPQGDFAYGYTF
d_call: TRBD1
j_call: TRBJ1-2
v_call: TRBV5-1
clone_size: -

cdr3_nt: TGCAGTGCTACCTCTCAGGCAGCCGGCTATGGCTACACCTTC
cdr3_aa: CSATSQAAGYGYTF
d_call: -
j_call: TRBJ1-2
v_call: TRBV20-1
clone_size: -

cdr3_nt: TGTGCCAGCAGCCCGACACCGGGACTACCGCAGTACTTC
cdr3_aa: CASSPTPGLPQYF
d_call: TRBD2
j_call: TRBJ2-7
v_call: TRBV7-2
clone_size: few

cdr3_nt: TGTGCCAGCAGACCTGCCGGGACAGGGGGCGGTTGGGATCAGCCCCAGCATTTT
cdr3_aa: CASRPAGTGGGWDQPQHF
d_call: TRBD1
j_call: TRBJ1-5
v_call: TRBV6-2/TRBV6-3
clone_size: -

cdr3_nt: TGCGCCAGCAGCCAAGTTCTGACAGATACGCAGTATTTT
cdr3_aa: CASSQVLTDTQYF
d_call: -
j_call: TRBJ2-3
v_call: TRBV4-1
clone_size: -

cdr3_nt: TGTGCCAGCAGACACACGACCAAAAACATTCAGTACTTC
cdr3_aa: CASRHTTKNIQYF
d_call: -
j_call: TRBJ2-4
v_call: TRBV6-5
clone_size: few

cdr3_nt: TGCGCCAGCAGCTTGTTGAATTTCGGGGGTAAGCAGTTCTTC
cdr3_aa: CASSLLNFGGKQFF
d_call: -
j_call: TRBJ2-1
v_call: TRBV5-1
clone_size: few

cdr3_nt: TGTGCCAGCAGCTTAGCGCCTCACCCCAATGAGCAGTTCTTC
cdr3_aa: CASSLAPHPNEQFF
d_call: -
j_call: TRBJ2-1
v_call: TRBV7-2
clone_size: few

cdr3_nt: TGTGCCAGCAGCTCTCGCCCCGGACTAGCGGGAGTGCATGAGCAGTTCTTC
cdr3_aa: CASSSRPGLAGVHEQFF
d_call: TRBD2
j_call: TRBJ2-1
v_call: TRBV7-2
clone_size: -

cdr3_nt: TGTGCCAGCAGCATCAGACAGGGCTTCATTGGTGAAGCTTTCTTT
cdr3_aa: CASSIRQGFIGEAFF
d_call: TRBD1
j_call: TRBJ1-1
v_call: TRBV7-2
clone_size: few

cdr3_nt: TGTGCCAGCAGCGCCGGGACTGCGAATTCACCCCTCCACTTT
cdr3_aa: CASSAGTANSPLHF
d_call: -
j_call: TRBJ1-6
v_call: TRBV5-5
clone_size: -

cdr3_nt: TGTGCCACCTCTCCGCGGGGCTGGGCAGATACGCAGTATTTT
cdr3_aa: CATSPRGWADTQYF
d_call: -
j_call: TRBJ2-3
v_call: TRBV24-1
clone_size: -

cdr3_nt: TGTGCCATCAGTGAGACAGGGCTGGCCTATGGCTACACCTTC
cdr3_aa: CAISETGLAYGYTF
d_call: -
j_call: TRBJ1-2
v_call: TRBV10-3
clone_size: -

cdr3_nt: TGTGCCAGCAGCTGGCGGACAGAGGGGTGCGACGAGCAGTACTTC
cdr3_aa: CASSWRTEGCDEQYF
d_call: -
j_call: TRBJ2-7
v_call: TRBV7-2
clone_size: few

cdr3_nt: TGCGCCAGCAGCCAAGTAGAGAATGAGCAGTTCTTC
cdr3_aa: CASSQVENEQFF
d_call: -
j_call: TRBJ2-1
v_call: TRBV4-1
clone_size: many

cdr3_nt: TGCGCCAGCAGCTTGTGGTGGGGGGAGACCCAGTACTTC
cdr3_aa: CASSLWWGETQYF
d_call: -
j_call: TRBJ2-5
v_call: TRBV5-1
clone_size: -

cdr3_nt: TGCAGTGCTAGAGTGGCTCCTTACGAGCAGTACTTC
cdr3_aa: CSARVAPYEQYF
d_call: -
j_call: TRBJ2-7
v_call: TRBV20-1
clone_size: many